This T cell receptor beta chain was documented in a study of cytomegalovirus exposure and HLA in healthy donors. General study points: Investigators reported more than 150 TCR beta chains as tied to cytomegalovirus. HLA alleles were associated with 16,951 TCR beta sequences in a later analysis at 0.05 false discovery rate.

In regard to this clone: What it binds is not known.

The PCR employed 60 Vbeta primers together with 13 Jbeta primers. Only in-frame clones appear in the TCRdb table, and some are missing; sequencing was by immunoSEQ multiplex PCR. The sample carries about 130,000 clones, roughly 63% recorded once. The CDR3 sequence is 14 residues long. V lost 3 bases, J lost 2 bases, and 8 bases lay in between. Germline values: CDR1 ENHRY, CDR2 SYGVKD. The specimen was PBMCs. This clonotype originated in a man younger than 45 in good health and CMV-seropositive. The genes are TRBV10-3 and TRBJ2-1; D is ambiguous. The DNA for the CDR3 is TGTGCCATCAGTGACAGACAAGCCTACAATGAGCAGTTCTTC. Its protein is CAISDRQAYNEQFF.